This T cell receptor beta chain comes out of a study of T cells in Graves' hyperthyroidism and ophthalmopathy. RNA transcripts gave rise to amplified TCR beta CDR3 regions. Carried out on the TCR CDR3, a first-round RT-PCR used the HTBI primer set. TCRdb reprocessed the multiplex PCR reads with MiXCR, giving one entry per CDR3 protein. The sample includes 560,000 or so distinct CDR3 sequences, 20% seen only once; the top ten take about 45%. Study conclusions and caveats: Classification by a 13 V-J model distinguished ophthalmopathy from stable hyperthyroidism. Blood shared most expanded thyroid clonotypes above 0.001.

The CDR3 totals 13 residues. V lost 5 bases, J lost 6 bases, and 13 bases lay in between. In making diagnoses, clinical symptoms, serum thyroxine and TRAb, thyroid ultrasound and orbital computed tomography were all used. Many counts were recorded for this clonotype. Antigen unknown. V gene TRBV12-3 or TRBV12-4 combines with J gene TRBJ1-2; no clear D gene. This clonotype originated in a man aged 35 to 55 with Graves' ophthalmopathy. Material for sequencing was blood. The CDR3 region is CASSPARRDGYTF. Written as DNA, the CDR3 is TGTGCCAGCAGTCCCGCTAGAAGAGATGGCTACACCTTC.